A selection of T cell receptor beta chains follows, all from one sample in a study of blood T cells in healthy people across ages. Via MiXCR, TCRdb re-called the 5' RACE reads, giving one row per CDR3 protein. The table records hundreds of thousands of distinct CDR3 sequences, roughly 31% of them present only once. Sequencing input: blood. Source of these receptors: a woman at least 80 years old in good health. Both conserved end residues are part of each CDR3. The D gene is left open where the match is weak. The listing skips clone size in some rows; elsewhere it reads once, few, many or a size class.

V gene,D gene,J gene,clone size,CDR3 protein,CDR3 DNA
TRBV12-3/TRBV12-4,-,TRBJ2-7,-,CASSWGTSYEQYF,TGTGCCAGCAGTTGGGGCACCTCCTACGAGCAGTACTTC
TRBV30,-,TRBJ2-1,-,CAWSGGSYNEQFF,TGTGCCTGGAGCGGGGGCTCCTACAATGAGCAGTTCTTC
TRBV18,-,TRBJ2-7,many,CASSPPRGVYEQYF,TGTGCCAGCTCACCACCGCGAGGGGTCTACGAGCAGTACTTC
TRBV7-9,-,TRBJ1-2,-,CASSPRDSSIGYTF,TGTGCCAGCAGCCCCCGCGACAGCTCTATCGGCTACACCTTC
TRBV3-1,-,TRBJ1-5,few,CASSQGGRRGGQPQHF,TGTGCCAGCAGCCAAGGAGGGCGGAGGGGAGGTCAGCCCCAGCATTTT
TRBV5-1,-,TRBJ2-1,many,CASSYQTRYNEQFF,TGCGCCAGCAGCTACCAGACTAGATACAATGAGCAGTTCTTC
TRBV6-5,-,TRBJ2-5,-,CASSYDRAVTQYF,TGTGCCAGCAGTTACGATCGGGCGGTGACCCAGTACTTC
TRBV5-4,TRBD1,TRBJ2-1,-,CASSFDRVKEAQFF,TGTGCCAGCAGCTTTGACAGGGTGAAAGAGGCCCAGTTCTTC
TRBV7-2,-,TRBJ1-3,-,CASSLAGFSSGNTIYF,TGTGCCAGCAGCTTAGCTGGGTTTAGCTCTGGAAACACCATATATTTT
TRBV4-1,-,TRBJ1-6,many,CASSQAVRDNSPLHF,TGCGCCAGCAGCCAAGCTGTCAGGGATAATTCACCCCTCCACTTT
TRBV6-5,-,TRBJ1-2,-,CASRPRSHYGYTF,TGTGCCAGCAGACCCCGGTCCCACTATGGCTACACCTTC
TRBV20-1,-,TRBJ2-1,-,CSARKDSTAYNEQFF,TGCAGTGCTAGAAAGGACTCAACCGCCTACAATGAGCAGTTCTTC
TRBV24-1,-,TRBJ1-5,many,CATNEGGSNQPQHF,TGTGCCACCAACGAGGGTGGAAGCAATCAGCCCCAGCATTTT
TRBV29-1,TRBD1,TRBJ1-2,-,CSVSGGRGYGYTF,TGCAGCGTGTCAGGGGGAAGAGGGTATGGCTACACCTTC
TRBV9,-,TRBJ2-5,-,CASSSSTGLRTQYF,TGTGCCAGCAGCTCCTCGACGGGGCTGAGGACCCAGTACTTC
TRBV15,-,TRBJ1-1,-,CATSGSIRGYTEAFF,TGTGCCACCAGCGGAAGTATTAGGGGGTACACTGAAGCTTTCTTT
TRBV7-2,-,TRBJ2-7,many,CASSLGTEFYEQYF,TGTGCCAGCAGCCTTGGGACCGAGTTCTACGAGCAGTACTTC
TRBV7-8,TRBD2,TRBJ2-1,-,CASSLVRSSGTYNEQFF,TGTGCCAGCAGCTTAGTTAGGTCTAGCGGGACGTACAATGAGCAGTTCTTC
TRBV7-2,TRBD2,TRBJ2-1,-,CASTLVDGGAYEQFF,TGTGCCAGCACCTTAGTGGACGGGGGGGCTTATGAGCAGTTCTTC
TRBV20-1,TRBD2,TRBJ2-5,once,CSALHVAGTETQYF,TGCAGTGCTTTACACGTAGCGGGAACGGAGACCCAGTACTTC
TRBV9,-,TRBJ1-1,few,CASSVERFGENTEAFF,TGTGCCAGCAGCGTAGAGCGGTTCGGGGAGAACACTGAAGCTTTCTTT
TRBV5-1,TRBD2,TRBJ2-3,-,CASSRRTSGGSDTQYF,TGCGCCAGCAGCCGTAGGACTAGCGGGGGGTCAGATACGCAGTATTTT
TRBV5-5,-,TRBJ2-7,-,CASSFISGSSYEQYF,TGTGCCAGTAGCTTTATTTCAGGGTCCTCCTACGAGCAGTACTTC
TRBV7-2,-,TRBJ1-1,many,CASSLRGSTEAFF,TGCGCCAGCAGCCTACGGGGGTCCACTGAAGCTTTCTTT